One sample yielded the 18 T cell receptor beta chains listed below, sequenced in a study of preoperative IRX-2 immunotherapy in early breast cancer. Treatment indicated: preoperative locoregional IRX-2 cytokine immunotherapy. Using immunoSEQ multiplex PCR, the repertoire was profiled, and TCRdb retains in-frame clones only, with some absent. The sample has around 88,000 clones, just over 85% seen once. The starting material was tumor tissue, obtained after IRX-2 immunotherapy. The receptor source for this set is a human donor with breast cancer.

The chain uses TRBV9 and TRBJ1-1; D gene unclear. The CDR3 runs 12 residues. The germline gives CDR1 SGDLS, CDR2 YYNGEE. Trimming stripped 5 bases from V and 4 bases from J, with 9 bases between. The CDR3 is CASRRGSTEAFF. The CDR3, as DNA: TGTGCCAGCAGGCGTGGGTCCACTGAAGCTTTCTTT.

The rearrangement links TRBV29-1 to TRBJ1-1; D is unresolved. The V gene's germline CDR1 is SQVTM and CDR2 ANQGSEA. This CDR3 spans 14 amino acids. With 5 bases removed from V and 1 base from J, the gap between germline ends came to 14 bases. The CDR3 coding sequence is TGCAGCGTTTTATACGGACCGACGAACACTGAAGCTTTCTTT. This encodes CSVLYGPTNTEAFF.

The rearrangement links TRBV19 to TRBJ1-2, with TRBD1 matching over 7 bases. Germline values: CDR1 LNHDA, CDR2 SQIVND (reference sequence). The V gene end was trimmed by 4 bases and the J gene end by 7 bases; junction bases not matched to a gene: 9. This CDR3 has 14 residues. The chain's CDR3 is CASSRDSYKSGYTF. The CDR3 DNA is TGTGCCAGTAGTAGGGACAGCTACAAGAGTGGCTACACCTTC.

This clone occurred a few times. The chain couples TRBV6-8 to TRBJ2-2; a weak D match, TRBD2 (6 bases). V was shortened by 6 bases and J by 6 bases, with 11 bases between the two germline ends. The CDR3 has 13 amino acids. CDR1 is MNHGY and CDR2 is SAAAGT in the germline V gene. The CDR3 sequence: CASRAGRSGELFF. CDR3 sequence (DNA): TGTGCCAGCAGGGCAGGGAGGTCCGGGGAGCTGTTTTTT.

V is TRBV19 and J is TRBJ1-1, with D uncertain. Trimming took 6 bases from V and 8 from J, leaving 10 bases between them. CDR3 length equals 11 residues. Looked up from germline, CDR1 is LNHDA and CDR2 is SQIVND (reference sequence). CDR3 in DNA: TGTGCCAGTAGGCGACGGATAGAAGCTTTCTTT. Protein: CASRRRIEAFF.

The chain uses TRBV28 and TRBJ2-7; D may be TRBD1 or TRBD2 (6 bases each). V lost 10 bases to trimming and J lost 7 bases, with 23 bases between them. This CDR3 region has 14 residues. CDR1 is MDHEN, CDR2 SYDVKM, per germline. Written as DNA, the CDR3 is TGTGCCACCTTATTGCGTGGAGTAGGGGGGGAGCAGTACTTC. Translating it yields CATLLRGVGGEQYF.

V and J are TRBV7-5 and TRBJ2-1; the DNA was not used to check the table's D call, TRBD2. TRBV7-5 is noted as a pseudogene. The CDR3 totals 16 residues. DNA of the CDR3: TGTGCCAGCAGCTTAGTCTGGGCTAGCGGGTACAATGAGCAGTTCTTC. Translation gives CASSLVWASGYNEQFF.

The chain carries TRBV28 and TRBJ1-6; 7 bases map to TRBD1. V lost 6 bases and J lost 8; bases outside the gene matches: 4. Germline lookup yields CDR1 MDHEN and CDR2 SYDVKM. The CDR3 consists of 13 residues. The CDR3 DNA reads TGTGCCAGCAGGGGGACAGCGTATTCACCCCTCCACTTT. Residues: CASRGTAYSPLHF. The full variable domain, with the rest looked up from reference TRBV28 and TRBJ1-6, is DVKVTQSSRYLVKRTGEKVFLECVQDMDHENMFWYRQDPGLGLRLIYFSYDVKMKEKGDIPEGYSVSREKKERFSLILESASTNQTSMYLCASRGTAYSPLHFGNGTRLTVT.

The rearrangement uses TRBV5-1 and TRBJ2-7, with D perhaps TRBD2 (5 bases). The CDR3 length is 16 residues. Germline V gives CDR1 SGHRS, CDR2 YFSETQ. V was cut by 4 bases and J by 7 bases, with 24 bases left in between. The CDR3 region has the DNA TGCGCCAGCAGCCCCGACAATCCCGGGAAGCGGTGGGAGCAGTACTTC. It translates to CASSPDNPGKRWEQYF. Filled out from reference TRBV5-1 and TRBJ2-7, the complete variable domain reads KAGVTQTPRYLIKTRGQQVTLSCSPISGHRSVSWYQQTPGQGLQFLFEYFSETQRNKGNFPGRFSGRQFSNSRSEMNVSTLELGDSALYLCASSPDNPGKRWEQYFGPGTRLTVT.

The chain links TRBV5-1 to TRBJ2-6; the D call may be TRBD1 or TRBD2 (7 bases each). CDR1 and CDR2 from the germline V gene are SGHRS and YFSETQ. The CDR3 runs to 16 residues. Between the trimmed V and J ends, which lost 4 bases and 4 bases, there was a span of 15 bases. DNA for the CDR3: TGCGCCAGCAGCAGCGGGACAGCGGCCGGGGCCAACGTCCTGACTTTC. This gives the protein CASSSGTAAGANVLTF.

The sample holds one count of this clone. This chain uses TRBV6-8 with TRBJ1-1, with D maybe TRBD1 (6 bases). V shed 6 bases and J shed 5 bases, with 10 bases lying between them. The V gene's germline CDR1 is MNHGY and CDR2 SAAAGT. This CDR3 has 12 residues. CDR3 DNA: TGTGCCAGCAGCCAAACAGGGACTGAAGCTTTCTTT. This gives the protein CASSQTGTEAFF.

The J gene is TRBJ2-3, the V gene TRBV27, with D possibly TRBD1 on 5 matching bases. This CDR3 region has 15 residues. CDR1 and CDR2 from the germline V gene are MNHEY and SMNVEV (reference sequence). V lost 0 bases to trimming and J lost 5 bases, with 12 bases between them. DNA for the CDR3: TGTGCCAGCAGTTTATCGTGGACAATGATAGATACGCAGTATTTT. Translation: CASSLSWTMIDTQYF.

The chain uses TRBV28 and TRBJ2-7; 7 positions agree with TRBD2. The trim removed 2 bases at V and 2 bases at J, leaving 0 bases unmatched. The V gene's germline CDR1 is MDHEN and CDR2 SYDVKM. The CDR3 spans 13 residues. CDR3 nucleotide sequence: TGTGCCAGCAGTTTAGCGGGGGCCTACGAGCAGTACTTC. Its protein product is CASSLAGAYEQYF. The variable domain in full, completed from reference TRBV28 and TRBJ2-7, reads DVKVTQSSRYLVKRTGEKVFLECVQDMDHENMFWYRQDPGLGLRLIYFSYDVKMKEKGDIPEGYSVSREKKERFSLILESASTNQTSMYLCASSLAGAYEQYFGPGTRLTVT.

The chain joins TRBV30 to TRBJ1-2, with D perhaps matching TRBD1 (6 bases). Germline CDR1 is GTSNPN and CDR2 is SVGIG (reference sequence). The V gene lost 0 bases and the J gene lost 10 bases, with 15 bases spanning the gap. This CDR3 contains 13 residues. The CDR3 spells CAWSVGLRGNYTF. In nucleotides, the CDR3 is TGTGCCTGGAGTGTGGGATTGAGGGGGAACTACACCTTC.

The chain couples TRBV19 to TRBJ2-6, with D possibly matching TRBD1 (5 bases). CDR3 size: 15 residues. CDR1 and CDR2 (germline): LNHDA, SQIVND (reference sequence). V lost 3 bases and J lost 2, with 8 bases in between. The CDR3 DNA sequence: TGTGCCAGTAGTATCCCCAGGGCTGGGGCCAACGTCCTGACTTTC. This codes for CASSIPRAGANVLTF. Supplemented by reference TRBV19 and TRBJ2-6, the full variable domain reads DGGITQSPKYLFRKEGQNVTLSCEQNLNHDAMYWYRQDPGQGLRLIYYSQIVNDFQKGDIAEGYSVSREKKESFPLTVTSAQKNPTAFYLCASSIPRAGANVLTFGAGSRLTVL.

The CDR3 DNA is TGTGCCAGCAGTCCAATCTCCGGGACAGCCACCTACGAGCAGTACTTC. Translated, it gives CASSPISGTATYEQYF. The rearrangement joins TRBV14 to TRBJ2-7; 7 nucleotides match TRBD1. The CDR3 consists of 16 residues. Germline CDR1 SGHDN, CDR2 FVKESK. Unmatched junction bases numbered 13, after V lost 6 bases and J lost 2 bases.

V usage is TRBV18 and J usage is TRBJ1-6, with D perhaps TRBD1 (6 bases). This CDR3 spans 15 amino acids. Between the trimmed V and J ends, which lost 4 bases and 5 bases, there was a span of 12 bases. The germline gives CDR1 KGHSH, CDR2 LQKENI. CDR3 bases: TGTGCCAGCTCACTAAATGACAGGCATAATTCACCCCTCCACTTT. Translated: CASSLNDRHNSPLHF. The full variable domain, rest sourced from reference TRBV18 and TRBJ1-6, is NAGVMQNPRHLVRRRGQEARLRCSPMKGHSHVYWYRQLPEEGLKFMVYLQKENIIDESGMPKERFSAEFPKEGPSILRIQQVVRGDSAAYFCASSLNDRHNSPLHFGNGTRLTVT.

The genes are TRBV19 and TRBJ1-4, with a tentative D call TRBD1 (5 bases). Germline V CDR1 and CDR2: LNHDA, SQIVND (reference sequence). V lost 8 bases and J lost 4, with 14 bases in between. The CDR3 length is 14 residues. CDR3: CASGGGNLNEKLFF. The CDR3 nucleotides read TGTGCCAGTGGGGGGGGGAACCTTAATGAAAAACTGTTTTTT.